This is a list of T cell receptor beta chains from one sample in a study of blood T cell repertoires in COVID-19. The protocol was immunoSEQ multiplex PCR, while the TCRdb copy is restricted to in-frame clones and leaves out a portion. The data hold approximately 80,000 clones, with over 75% observed a single time. Sequenced input: peripheral blood. The receptors here all came from a woman older than 75 with COVID-19, enrolled during active disease. Each CDR3 is given with its conserved first and last residue. The D gene is left open where the match is weak. Size tells how often a clone was seen (once, few, many) or the class of an expanded clone, and some rows leave it out.

j_call,clone_size,d_call,v_call,cdr3_nt,cdr3_aa
TRBJ2-2,-,TRBD2,TRBV7-6,TGTGCCAGCAGCTTAGCCGGACTAGTCCCCACCGGGGAGCTGTTTTTT,CASSLAGLVPTGELFF
TRBJ1-4,-,-,TRBV3-1/TRBV3-2,TGTGCCAGCACCCGTCGAGGGGCGGGAGAAAAACTGTTTTTT,CASTRRGAGEKLFF
TRBJ2-7,-,-,TRBV11-2,TGTGCCAGCAGCTTATTTCGGGAGCCGTACGAGCAGTACTTC,CASSLFREPYEQYF
TRBJ2-7,-,TRBD1,TRBV5-1,TGCGCCAGCACCACCGGGACAGGGACAATGGAGCAGTACTTC,CASTTGTGTMEQYF
TRBJ2-2,-,TRBD1,TRBV3-1/TRBV3-2,TGTGCCAGCAGCCGTCCCGGGACAGGGCTTAACACCGGGGAGCTGTTTTTT,CASSRPGTGLNTGELFF
TRBJ2-7,-,TRBD2,TRBV7-2,TGTGCCAGCAGCTTAACCGGGCTAGCGGGTTACGAGCAGTACTTC,CASSLTGLAGYEQYF
TRBJ1-5,-,-,TRBV7-2,TGTGCCAGCAGCTACTTAGTGGATCAGCCCCAGCATTTT,CASSYLVDQPQHF
TRBJ2-3,-,-,TRBV11-2,TGTGCCAGCAGCTTAGAGGGCAGACCCACAGATACGCAGTATTTT,CASSLEGRPTDTQYF
TRBJ1-3,few,-,TRBV28,TGTGCCAGCAGGCCCACCGGGATTTACTCTGGAAACACCATATATTTT,CASRPTGIYSGNTIYF
TRBJ2-7,-,TRBD1,TRBV11-3,TGTGCCAGCAGCTCCGGGACAGGGGGCCAAGAGTACTTC,CASSSGTGGQEYF
TRBJ1-2,-,TRBD1,TRBV10-3,TGTGCCATCACGAGGACAGGGGGCACCGAAGAGTATGGCTACACCTTC,CAITRTGGTEEYGYTF
TRBJ2-1,-,TRBD2,TRBV19,TGTGCCAGTAGATCACTAGCGGGGGGAGACAATGAGCAGTTCTTC,CASRSLAGGDNEQFF
TRBJ2-7,-,TRBD2,TRBV2,TGTGCCAGCAGTGGGGGGACTAGCGGGAGTGGGCAGTACTTC,CASSGGTSGSGQYF
TRBJ2-7,-,TRBD1,TRBV28,TGTGCCAGCAGATGGACAGGGAAGTACGAGCAGTACTTC,CASRWTGKYEQYF
TRBJ2-7,-,-,TRBV10-3,TGTGCCACCCGCAGGGATTCCTACGAGCAGTACTTC,CATRRDSYEQYF
TRBJ2-1,-,TRBD2,TRBV7-3,TGTGCCAGCAGCGCCGGGACTAGCGTCTACAATGAGCAGTTCTTC,CASSAGTSVYNEQFF
TRBJ1-5,few,-,TRBV6-4,TGTGCCGACGGGCGCGGGGCTCATCAGCCCCAGCATTTT,CADGRGAHQPQHF
TRBJ2-1,once,TRBD2,TRBV10-3,TGTGCCATCAGTGATAACGTAGTGACTAGCCGAAATGAGCAGTTCTTC,CAISDNVVTSRNEQFF
TRBJ2-3,-,-,TRBV2,TGTGCCAGCAGTGAAAGGGGATTCACAGATACGCAGTATTTT,CASSERGFTDTQYF
TRBJ2-5,-,TRBD1,TRBV28,TGTGCCAGCAGTTCCTTCGGCAGGGGGCCAGAGACCCAGTACTTC,CASSSFGRGPETQYF
TRBJ2-7,-,TRBD1,TRBV2,TGTGCCAGCAGAACGACAGGGGGAATGTACGAGCAGTACTTC,CASRTTGGMYEQYF
TRBJ1-4,few,TRBD1,TRBV2,TGTGCCAGCAGTGGACAGGGGGGAAATGAAAAACTGTTTTTT,CASSGQGGNEKLFF
TRBJ2-2,-,TRBD2,TRBV18,TGTGCCAGCTCACCATTGCGGGAGAAGAGCGGGGAGCTGTTTTTT,CASSPLREKSGELFF
TRBJ2-7,-,-,TRBV7-9,TGTGCCAGCAGCTCCCCAGGCGCGGGATCCACCTACGAGCAGTACTTC,CASSSPGAGSTYEQYF
TRBJ1-1,-,-,TRBV2,TGTGCCAGCAGCGGTAGGACTACTGAAGCTTTCTTT,CASSGRTTEAFF
TRBJ1-4,once,TRBD1,TRBV7-2,TGTGCCAGCAGCCCCAGACAGGGGGTCTTTGAAAAACTGTTTTTT,CASSPRQGVFEKLFF
TRBJ1-5,-,TRBD1,TRBV9,TGTGCCAGCAGCCCGAGCGCCCAGGGGGTTCAGCCCCAGCATTTT,CASSPSAQGVQPQHF
TRBJ2-3,-,TRBD2,TRBV5-8,TGTGCCAGCAGCCGACTAGCGGGGAGCACAGATACGCAGTATTTT,CASSRLAGSTDTQYF
TRBJ2-5,-,TRBD2,TRBV18,TGTGCCAGCTCACTTCAGCGGGGGGCCCGGGAGACCCAGTACTTC,CASSLQRGARETQYF
TRBJ1-2,-,TRBD1,TRBV28,TGTGCCAGCACCAACACAGGGGAGCGAGCCTATGGCTACACCTTC,CASTNTGERAYGYTF
TRBJ2-7,-,-,TRBV2,TGTGCCAGCAGTGAAGCTTCCAGGGGCGGATACGAGCAGTACTTC,CASSEASRGGYEQYF
TRBJ2-4,-,TRBD1,TRBV5-1,TGCGCCAGCAGCTTGGGACAGGGAGCTGGTAAAAACATTCAGTACTTC,CASSLGQGAGKNIQYF
TRBJ2-5,-,TRBD2,TRBV29-1,TGCAGCGTTGAGGCTAGCGGGAGGCAAGAGACCCAGTACTTC,CSVEASGRQETQYF
TRBJ2-1,-,-,TRBV7-3,TGTGCCAGCAGCTTACGACTAGTCGGGGGTGAGCAGTTCTTC,CASSLRLVGGEQFF
TRBJ2-7,few,TRBD1,TRBV15,TGTGCCACCAGGCGGACAGGGGGCGAGCAGTACTTC,CATRRTGGEQYF
TRBJ1-2,-,TRBD1,TRBV9,TGTGCCAGCAGCGTGCAGGGGGCCCCTTGGGATGGCTACACCTTC,CASSVQGAPWDGYTF
TRBJ2-5,few,-,TRBV2,TGTGCCAGCAGACCAGCGTACCAAGAGACCCAGTACTTC,CASRPAYQETQYF
TRBJ1-5,-,-,TRBV11-1,TGTGCCAGCAGCGCTGACACCCCTCCCCAGCATTTT,CASSADTPPQHF
TRBJ2-5,-,-,TRBV19,TGTGCCAGTAGTAGTTTGGGCGAGACCCAGTACTTC,CASSSLGETQYF
TRBJ1-3,-,-,TRBV10-3,TGTGCCATCAGCGAACCAAGGACACGGACTGGAAACACCATATATTTT,CAISEPRTRTGNTIYF
TRBJ1-3,-,-,TRBV18,TGTGCCAGCTCATCCGACAGGGGAAACACCATATATTTT,CASSSDRGNTIYF
TRBJ2-7,-,-,TRBV20-1,TGCAGTGCTAGAGATCGCCGGGAGCAGTACTTC,CSARDRREQYF
TRBJ2-7,-,-,TRBV6-2/TRBV6-3,TGTGCCAGCAGTGGGGCAGGTTATACCTACGAGCAGTACTTC,CASSGAGYTYEQYF
TRBJ1-1,-,TRBD1,TRBV5-1,TGCGCCAGCAGCTCGTCGGACAGGCGAAGCGAAGCTTTCTTT,CASSSSDRRSEAFF
TRBJ2-3,-,TRBD2,TRBV19,TGTGCCAGTAGTCGACTAGCGGGGGGGCAGGGAGATACGCAGTATTTT,CASSRLAGGQGDTQYF
TRBJ2-7,-,TRBD1,TRBV6-2/TRBV6-3,TGTGCCAGCAGTTCAACAGGGGATATCTACGAGCAGTACTTC,CASSSTGDIYEQYF
TRBJ1-3,-,TRBD1,TRBV6-1,TGTGCCAGCAGTGAACTGGGGACAGGGGGAAACACCATATATTTT,CASSELGTGGNTIYF
TRBJ2-7,-,-,TRBV27,TGTGCCAGCAGTTGGACCTTGGGGAGCTCCTACGAGCAGTACTTC,CASSWTLGSSYEQYF
TRBJ1-1,-,-,TRBV18,TGTGCCAGCTCACCTTATTCGGGGACTGAAGCTTTCTTT,CASSPYSGTEAFF
TRBJ2-7,-,-,TRBV18,TGTGCCAGCTCACCACGAACTAAAAGCTACGAGCAGTACTTC,CASSPRTKSYEQYF
TRBJ1-2,-,TRBD1,TRBV19,TGTGCCAGTACCCAATCAGGGGGAGCTAACTATGGCTACACCTTC,CASTQSGGANYGYTF
TRBJ1-1,-,-,TRBV19,TGTGCCAGCGAGCCTCCAGGGTATGTCACTGAAGCTTTCTTT,CASEPPGYVTEAFF
TRBJ1-3,-,-,TRBV5-6,TGTGCCAGCAGCCGGCCCGGGTCTGGAAACACCATATATTTT,CASSRPGSGNTIYF
TRBJ2-1,-,TRBD2,TRBV24-1,TGTGCCACCAGTGCGGGGGGGGGATCCTACAATGAGCAGTTCTTC,CATSAGGGSYNEQFF
TRBJ2-3,-,-,TRBV7-8,TGTGCCAGCAGCAATAACCAGGGGTGGGGCGGAGATACGCAGTATTTT,CASSNNQGWGGDTQYF
TRBJ1-1,-,TRBD1,TRBV19,TGTGCCAGCCTGGACAGGGGCTATGACACTGAAGCTTTCTTT,CASLDRGYDTEAFF
TRBJ2-7,-,-,TRBV7-2,TGTGCCAGCAGCCCCCTCCACGAGCAGTACTTC,CASSPLHEQYF
TRBJ2-3,-,TRBD2,TRBV5-4,TGTGCCAGCAGCTTGGGGCTAGCGGGGAGCCTGGATACGCAGTATTTT,CASSLGLAGSLDTQYF
TRBJ2-4,-,TRBD1,TRBV19,TGTGCCAGTAGTATAAGGACAGGGGGACCGTACTTC,CASSIRTGGPYF
TRBJ1-6,few,-,TRBV5-1,TGCGCCAGCAGCTTGCAGGGTAGTAATTCACCCCTCCACTTT,CASSLQGSNSPLHF